The rows below give T cell receptor beta chains drawn from one sample of a study of T cells after yellow fever vaccination. TCRdb reprocessed the 5' RACE reads with MiXCR, giving one entry per CDR3 protein. Among about 310,000 distinct CDR3 sequences, 3.6% were seen once, and the ten largest hold 20% to 25%. Specimen: PBMCs, collected on the day of the yellow fever booster vaccination. The receptor set was obtained from a man in his late teens or twenties who received the YFV17D yellow fever vaccine. The CDR3 runs from the conserved cysteine through the conserved F or W. A D gene is named only where the DNA matches it firmly. Some rows mark clone size as missing; the rest say once, few, many or name a class of expanded clone.

length	size	V	J	D	DNA	CDR3
13	many	TRBV10-1	TRBJ1-1	NA	TGCGCCAGCAGTGAGACTGGGAACACTGAAGCTTTCTTT	CASSETGNTEAFF
17	many	TRBV7-2	TRBJ2-4	TRBD2	TGTGCCAGCAGCTTAGAAGAGCGGGGGTGGGTCAAAAACATTCAGTACTTC	CASSLEERGWVKNIQYF
14	few	TRBV20-1	TRBJ1-1	TRBD1	TGCAGTGCTAGAGATGTCAGGGGGGTTTCTGAAGCTTTCTTT	CSARDVRGVSEAFF
14	many	TRBV7-9	TRBJ2-7	NA	TGTGCCAGCAGCTTCGTCAGGGGAGTTGACGAGCAGTACTTC	CASSFVRGVDEQYF
14	few	TRBV20-1	TRBJ2-3	TRBD2	TGCAGTGCTAGATATGGACTAGCGTCAGATACGCAGTATTTT	CSARYGLASDTQYF
14	few	TRBV3-1	TRBJ1-6	TRBD1	TGTGCCACAGGTGACAGGGCAAATAATTCACCCCTCCACTTT	CATGDRANNSPLHF
15	few	TRBV2	TRBJ1-2	TRBD1	TGTGCCAGCAGTGCGACAGGGGGCTGGAGCTATGGCTACACCTTC	CASSATGGWSYGYTF
16	few	TRBV12-3/TRBV12-4	TRBJ2-3	NA	TGTGCCAGCAGTTTATGGGGGGGCAAGACTACGGATACGCAGTATTTT	CASSLWGGKTTDTQYF
15	many	TRBV4-3	TRBJ2-7	TRBD1	TGCGCCAGCAGCCAAGGACAGGGACCCTCCTACGAGCAGTACTTC	CASSQGQGPSYEQYF
12	NA	TRBV3-1	TRBJ1-2	NA	TGTGCCAGCAGCCAAGCTGGGGACGGCTACACCTTC	CASSQAGDGYTF
14	few	TRBV5-4	TRBJ1-5	NA	TGTGCCAGCAGCTTGGAGGGCTCCGGGGAGCCCCAGCATTTT	CASSLEGSGEPQHF
14	few	TRBV20-1	TRBJ1-5	NA	TGCAGTGCTAGTAAGGTTGGGGGAATTCAGCCCCAGCATTTT	CSASKVGGIQPQHF
15	many	TRBV7-2	TRBJ2-3	NA	TGTGCCAGCAGCTTAGGGTCAGAATTCACAGATACGCAGTATTTT	CASSLGSEFTDTQYF
15	NA	TRBV6-5	TRBJ1-4	NA	TGTGCCAGCAGTTACGGGGCTCTCGGATATGAAAAACTGTTTTTT	CASSYGALGYEKLFF
14	many	TRBV7-2	TRBJ2-7	TRBD2	TGTGCCAGCAGCTCCATGGGGGGGGAATACGAGCAGTACTTC	CASSSMGGEYEQYF
13	many	TRBV7-2	TRBJ2-2	NA	TGTGCCAGCAGCCGACAGTATGGCGGGGAGCTGTTTTTT	CASSRQYGGELFF
14	many	TRBV12-3/TRBV12-4	TRBJ1-2	NA	TGTGCCAGCAGCTTACAATCCGGGGACTATGGCTACACCTTC	CASSLQSGDYGYTF
14	NA	TRBV12-3/TRBV12-4	TRBJ1-2	NA	TGTGCCAGCAGTTTGAGACACCTAGATCTGGGCTACACCTTC	CASSLRHLDLGYTF
14	many	TRBV18	TRBJ1-4	NA	TGTGCCAGCTCACCTTCTTCAACTAATGAAAAACTGTTTTTT	CASSPSSTNEKLFF
19	few	TRBV28	TRBJ2-6	TRBD1	TGTGCCAGCAGTACAACTCTGGGACAGGGGGGCAGTGGGGCCAACGTCCTGACTTTC	CASSTTLGQGGSGANVLTF
14	few	TRBV18	TRBJ1-6	TRBD1	TGTGCCAGCTCACCTGGGGGACAGGGGTTCCCCCTCCACTTT	CASSPGGQGFPLHF
15	NA	TRBV4-3	TRBJ1-2	NA	TGCGCCAGCAGCCAAGAACACGGGATACCCTATGGCTACACCTTC	CASSQEHGIPYGYTF
14	many	TRBV10-3	TRBJ1-1	NA	TGTGCCATCAGTGAGGGATATCAGAACACTGAAGCTTTCTTT	CAISEGYQNTEAFF
18	NA	TRBV4-1	TRBJ1-5	TRBD1	TGCGCCAGCAGCCAACCGATTGACAGGGCTCATAGCAATCAGCCCCAGCATTTT	CASSQPIDRAHSNQPQHF
13	many	TRBV5-1	TRBJ2-2	NA	TGCGCCAGCAGCCCCACGAGGCCCGGGGAGCTGTTTTTT	CASSPTRPGELFF
15	NA	TRBV5-1	TRBJ2-1	NA	TGCGCCAGCAGCTTGGCGAACCCTGCCTCAAATGAGCAGTTCTTC	CASSLANPASNEQFF
14	few	TRBV7-6	TRBJ2-2	NA	TGTGCCAGCAGCTTGGGATGGGTGACCGGGGAGCTGTTTTTT	CASSLGWVTGELFF
13	many	TRBV12-3/TRBV12-4	TRBJ2-7	NA	TGTGCCAGCAGTTTTTCTTATTCCTACGAGCAGTACTTC	CASSFSYSYEQYF
18	many	TRBV4-3	TRBJ2-1	TRBD2	TGCGCCAGCAGCCAACGGGAAGGGACTTACTTGGGGGGGAATGAGCAGTTCTTC	CASSQREGTYLGGNEQFF
14	many	TRBV5-1	TRBJ2-2	NA	TGCGCCAGCAGCCCTCAGGGGCACACCGGGGAGCTGTTTTTT	CASSPQGHTGELFF
13	many	TRBV7-3	TRBJ2-3	TRBD1	TGTGCCAGCAGCGCAGGGGGCGCAGATACGCAGTATTTT	CASSAGGADTQYF
15	many	TRBV7-9	TRBJ2-5	NA	TGTGCCAGCAGCTTATACGGGACAACAAAAGAGACCCAGTACTTC	CASSLYGTTKETQYF
16	NA	TRBV12-3/TRBV12-4	TRBJ1-3	NA	TGTGCCAGCAGTTTAAGGGGCACACCCGGTGGAAACACCATATATTTT	CASSLRGTPGGNTIYF
15	many	TRBV5-1	TRBJ2-7	NA	TGCGCCAGCAGCTCCGGACAGACCGCTGGGGACGAGCAGTACTTC	CASSSGQTAGDEQYF
11	NA	TRBV12-3/TRBV12-4	TRBJ1-1	NA	TGTGCCAGCACCGCGACAGGCAGGGCTTTCTTT	CASTATGRAFF